These T cell receptor beta chains were read from a single sample in a study of T cell responses to AZD1222 COVID-19 vaccine. Sequenced by immunoSEQ multiplex PCR; TCRdb stores in-frame clones only, minus some. Of just under 95,000 clones listed, under 90% are singletons. The sequences come from peripheral blood, collected on day 0 of AZD1222 vaccination. Receptors originate from an adult in good health. Each CDR3 is given with its conserved first and last residue. D genes are given only for firm matches. Clone size is stated in some rows and not others, as once, few, many or a class when expanded.

d_call: -
v_call: TRBV2
clone_size: -
j_call: TRBJ2-1
cdr3_aa: CASSEWGGASYNEQFF
cdr3_nt: TGTGCCAGCAGTGAATGGGGGGGGGCCTCCTACAATGAGCAGTTCTTC

d_call: -
v_call: TRBV28
clone_size: -
j_call: TRBJ1-1
cdr3_aa: CAIGRGIATEAFF
cdr3_nt: TGTGCCATCGGGCGGGGGATCGCCACTGAAGCTTTCTTT

d_call: TRBD2
v_call: TRBV7-9
clone_size: once
j_call: TRBJ2-1
cdr3_aa: CASSGLAGDPYNEQFF
cdr3_nt: TGTGCCAGCAGCGGACTAGCGGGAGATCCTTACAATGAGCAGTTCTTC

d_call: -
v_call: TRBV5-6
clone_size: -
j_call: TRBJ2-5
cdr3_aa: CASSLVTGQETQYF
cdr3_nt: TGTGCCAGCAGCTTGGTAACAGGCCAAGAGACCCAGTACTTC

d_call: TRBD1
v_call: TRBV30
clone_size: -
j_call: TRBJ1-2
cdr3_aa: CAWTGQGRHGYTF
cdr3_nt: TGTGCCTGGACGGGACAGGGACGCCATGGCTACACCTTC

d_call: -
v_call: TRBV5-1
clone_size: -
j_call: TRBJ1-1
cdr3_aa: CASSLQGSAEAFF
cdr3_nt: TGCGCCAGCAGCTTGCAGGGGAGCGCTGAAGCTTTCTTT

d_call: -
v_call: TRBV28
clone_size: -
j_call: TRBJ1-1
cdr3_aa: CASSPPVPAGAFF
cdr3_nt: TGTGCCAGCAGTCCCCCCGTCCCCGCAGGAGCTTTCTTT

d_call: -
v_call: TRBV11-2
clone_size: -
j_call: TRBJ1-4
cdr3_aa: CASSPDRNEKLFF
cdr3_nt: TGTGCCAGCAGCCCCGACCGGAACGAAAAACTGTTTTTT

d_call: TRBD1
v_call: TRBV5-1
clone_size: -
j_call: TRBJ1-2
cdr3_aa: CASSRTTNRGDNYGYTF
cdr3_nt: TGCGCCAGCAGCAGAACAACTAACAGGGGTGATAACTATGGCTACACCTTC

d_call: -
v_call: TRBV7-2
clone_size: -
j_call: TRBJ2-7
cdr3_aa: CASSPPQFSYEQYF
cdr3_nt: TGTGCCAGCAGCCCACCCCAGTTCTCCTACGAGCAGTACTTC

d_call: -
v_call: TRBV21-1
clone_size: once
j_call: TRBJ1-2
cdr3_aa: CASSPVRERGANYGYTF
cdr3_nt: TGTGCCAGCAGCCCGGTAAGGGAAAGGGGGGCTAACTATGGCTACACCTTC

d_call: -
v_call: TRBV24-1
clone_size: few
j_call: TRBJ2-2
cdr3_aa: CATSRHSANTGELFF
cdr3_nt: TGTGCCACCAGTAGGCACAGCGCGAACACCGGGGAGCTGTTTTTT

d_call: -
v_call: TRBV20-1
clone_size: -
j_call: TRBJ1-1
cdr3_aa: CSAGMATEAFF
cdr3_nt: TGCAGTGCTGGGATGGCCACTGAAGCTTTCTTT

d_call: -
v_call: TRBV15
clone_size: -
j_call: TRBJ1-2
cdr3_aa: CAISRDTNYGYTF
cdr3_nt: TGTGCCATCAGCCGGGATACTAACTATGGCTACACCTTC

d_call: -
v_call: TRBV12-5
clone_size: -
j_call: TRBJ1-5
cdr3_aa: CASKGSHSNQPQHF
cdr3_nt: TGTGCTAGTAAGGGGTCACATAGCAATCAGCCCCAGCATTTT

d_call: -
v_call: TRBV5-5
clone_size: -
j_call: TRBJ1-2
cdr3_aa: CASSLATNYGYTF
cdr3_nt: TGTGCCAGCAGCTTGGCAACTAACTATGGCTACACCTTC

d_call: -
v_call: TRBV5-1
clone_size: -
j_call: TRBJ2-3
cdr3_aa: CASSLLGGQGTDTQYF
cdr3_nt: TGCGCCAGCAGCTTGCTCGGGGGCCAGGGCACAGATACGCAGTATTTT

d_call: TRBD1
v_call: TRBV5-1
clone_size: -
j_call: TRBJ1-2
cdr3_aa: CASSYTRDSNYGYTF
cdr3_nt: TGCGCCAGCAGCTATACCAGGGACAGCAACTATGGCTACACCTTC

d_call: -
v_call: TRBV11-3
clone_size: -
j_call: TRBJ2-2
cdr3_aa: CASSSPGLNTGELFF
cdr3_nt: TGTGCCAGCAGCTCACCGGGTTTGAACACCGGGGAGCTGTTTTTT

d_call: TRBD1
v_call: TRBV29-1
clone_size: few
j_call: TRBJ1-1
cdr3_aa: CSGLQGANTEAFF
cdr3_nt: TGCAGCGGCCTACAGGGGGCCAACACTGAAGCTTTCTTT

d_call: TRBD1
v_call: TRBV30
clone_size: -
j_call: TRBJ2-2
cdr3_aa: CACPGTVNTGELFF
cdr3_nt: TGTGCCTGTCCCGGGACAGTGAACACCGGGGAGCTGTTTTTT

d_call: TRBD2
v_call: TRBV5-1
clone_size: once
j_call: TRBJ2-1
cdr3_aa: CASSLASGTSGSNEQFF
cdr3_nt: TGCGCCAGCAGCTTGGCCAGTGGGACTAGCGGGAGCAATGAGCAGTTCTTC

d_call: -
v_call: TRBV19
clone_size: -
j_call: TRBJ2-7
cdr3_aa: CASSSTRGEWQYF
cdr3_nt: TGTGCCAGTAGTTCCACGCGTGGGGAATGGCAGTACTTC